A selection of T cell receptor beta chains follows, all from one sample in a study of T cells in Graves' hyperthyroidism and ophthalmopathy. TCRdb re-analysed the multiplex PCR reads in MiXCR, keeping a single row per CDR3 protein. Here the sample spans 400,000 to 600,000 distinct CDR3 sequences, 16% being singletons. The specimen sequenced was blood. These receptors were collected from a woman between 25 and 40 years old with Graves' ophthalmopathy. Each CDR3 is given with its conserved first and last residue. A D gene is named only where the DNA matches it firmly. A clone size is listed for some rows: how often the clone was seen (once, few, many), or a class if it is expanded.

TRBJ2-7	TRBV12-3/TRBV12-4	TRBD1	-	TGTGCCAGCAGACCCGGGACAGGGGAGTACGCGCAGTACTTC	CASRPGTGEYAQYF
TRBJ2-2	TRBV6-1	-	few	TGTGCCAGCAGCGATACAGGAGGCGGGGAGCTGTTTTTT	CASSDTGGGELFF
TRBJ2-2	TRBV6-1	TRBD1	few	TGTGCCAGCAGTGGACGCAGGGGGCTTGGCGGGGAGCTGTTTTTT	CASSGRRGLGGELFF
TRBJ1-1	TRBV6-4	-	few	-	CASSDSILGSTLKLSF
TRBJ1-5	TRBV3-1	TRBD1	many	TGTGCCAGCAGCCAAGAACAGGGGAGGAATCAGCCCCAGCATTTT	CASSQEQGRNQPQHF
TRBJ2-7	TRBV6-1	-	-	TGTGCCAGCAGTTCAGGGTTCGAGCAGTACTTC	CASSSGFEQYF
TRBJ2-3	TRBV11-2	-	many	TGTGCCAGCAGCGCCGACCTCACAGATACGCAGTATTTT	CASSADLTDTQYF
TRBJ1-5	TRBV20-1	-	few	TGCAGTGCAATCCTAAGCGGGGCGGGGCAGCCCCAGCATTTT	CSAILSGAGQPQHF
TRBJ1-1	TRBV7-2	-	many	TGTGCCAGCAGCTTAATAGGGGGGAGCACTGAAGCTTTCTTT	CASSLIGGSTEAFF
TRBJ2-7	TRBV5-1	TRBD2	many	TGCGCCAGCAGCAGTACTAGCGGGAGAACCAACGAGCAGTACTTC	CASSSTSGRTNEQYF
TRBJ1-5	TRBV7-2	-	-	TGTGCCAGCAGCTTAGCGGATCGAGATCAGCCCCAGCATTTT	CASSLADRDQPQHF
TRBJ1-4	TRBV27	-	few	TGTGCCAGCAGTTCGGGATGGGGGGCATCTAATGAAAAACTGTTTTTT	CASSSGWGASNEKLFF
TRBJ2-5	TRBV14	-	few	TGTGCCAGCAGCCAATTCCAGTGGCCAACGGAAGAGACCCAGTACTTC	CASSQFQWPTEETQYF
TRBJ1-1	TRBV12-3/TRBV12-4	-	many	TGTGCCAGCAGTTTGGGGCGGAGGCACACTGAAGCTTTCTTT	CASSLGRRHTEAFF
TRBJ2-2	TRBV4-3	-	-	TGCGCCAGCAGCCCCTTTGCGCAGGGGAGGATCGGGGAGCTGTTTTTT	CASSPFAQGRIGELFF
TRBJ1-1	TRBV19	TRBD1	-	TGTGCCAGTAGTATAGGACAGGGCAGGGACACTGAAGCTTTCTTT	CASSIGQGRDTEAFF
TRBJ2-7	TRBV19	-	-	TGTGCCTGTAGTATAGGGAGCCGGTCCTACGAGCAGTACTTC	CACSIGSRSYEQYF
TRBJ1-6	TRBV2	-	-	TGTGCCAGCAGTGAAGCGCGGGGAGAAAGGTATCCCCTCCACTTT	CASSEARGERYPLHF
TRBJ2-1	TRBV3-1	TRBD2	-	TGTGCCAGCAGCCCGACTAGCGGGAGCCTCGATGAGCAGTTCTTC	CASSPTSGSLDEQFF
TRBJ1-1	TRBV12-3/TRBV12-4	-	-	TGTGCCAGCAGTTTAGGTCCGGTGAACACTGGAGCTTTCTTT	CASSLGPVNTGAFF
TRBJ1-2	TRBV28	-	-	TGTGCCAGCAGTCGCCTGGGAATGGGGGGCTACACCTTC	CASSRLGMGGYTF
TRBJ2-5	TRBV27	-	few	TGTGCCAGCAGTTTCCTGGGGGCGGTACAAGAGACCCAGTACTTC	CASSFLGAVQETQYF
TRBJ2-1	TRBV20-1	-	few	TGCAGTGCTAGTTCCCTAGCGAGAAGTTTGGGTGAGCAGTTCTTC	CSASSLARSLGEQFF
TRBJ2-1	TRBV10-2	-	few	TGCGCCAGTGAACTAGATGGTGAGCAGTTCTTC	CASELDGEQFF
TRBJ1-4	TRBV7-6	TRBD1	-	TGTGCCAGCAGCCGAGGACAGGGGAACGGATATGAAAAACTGTTTTTT	CASSRGQGNGYEKLFF
TRBJ2-7	TRBV6-2/TRBV6-3	TRBD2	-	TGTGCCAGCAGTTACATGCGGGAGATCTCCCACGAGCAGTACTTC	CASSYMREISHEQYF